These T cell receptor beta chains were read from a single sample in a study of CD8 T cells in Susac syndrome. TCRdb processed the immunoSEQ multiplex PCR reads anew with MiXCR; each CDR3 protein has one entry. The sample lists around 220,000 distinct CDR3 sequences; roughly 92% were seen once. What was sequenced was CD8+ T cells from PBMCs. The receptor source for this set is a human donor with multiple sclerosis. Each CDR3 is given with its conserved first and last residue. Each record gives: CDR3 DNA, CDR3 protein, clone size, J gene, D gene, V gene. A D gene is named only where the DNA matches it firmly. Expanded clones get a size class; other rows say once, few or many, or leave the size out.

TGTGCCAGCAGTTACCGGGACAGGGGGGCCAACGTCCTGACTTTC | CASSYRDRGANVLTF | NA | TRBJ2-6 | TRBD1 | TRBV6-2/TRBV6-3
TGTGCCAGCAGTTTCCAGCGGGGTCCGAGCTCCTACGAGCAGTACTTC | CASSFQRGPSSYEQYF | NA | TRBJ2-7 | TRBD2 | TRBV12-3/TRBV12-4
TGTGCCAGCAGTTTCAACCCACATAGCCATGAGCAGTTCTTC | CASSFNPHSHEQFF | NA | TRBJ2-1 | NA | TRBV27
TGTGCCAGCAGTTTCGGGGGCCCCTTGTCAGATACGCAGTATTTT | CASSFGGPLSDTQYF | NA | TRBJ2-3 | NA | TRBV12-3/TRBV12-4
TGTGCCAGCAGCCTTGGGGTGGGGGAGTACGAGCAGTACTTC | CASSLGVGEYEQYF | NA | TRBJ2-7 | NA | TRBV5-4
TGTGCCAGCAGCTTCCCAAACCGGGAAAAACTGTTTTTT | CASSFPNREKLFF | NA | TRBJ1-4 | NA | TRBV7-9
TGTGCCAGTAGTATTCGGGCCCAGAATAATCAGCCCCAGCATTTT | CASSIRAQNNQPQHF | NA | TRBJ1-5 | NA | TRBV19
TGTGCCAGCAGCCAAGAACCCCGATGGTATGGCTACACCTTC | CASSQEPRWYGYTF | few | TRBJ1-2 | NA | TRBV14
TGTGCCAGCAGCTTCGGAACGGGGACAGGGGAGACCCAGTACTTC | CASSFGTGTGETQYF | NA | TRBJ2-5 | TRBD1 | TRBV5-6
TGTGCCAGCAGTTTGGGACAACGCTACACCTTC | CASSLGQRYTF | NA | TRBJ1-2 | NA | TRBV12-3/TRBV12-4
TGTGCCAGCAGCCAAGACGGGGTGGGTGGGCCCTCCTACGAGCAGTACTTC | CASSQDGVGGPSYEQYF | NA | TRBJ2-7 | NA | TRBV3-1
TGTGCCAGCAGCGAGGGGACAGGGGTCACTGAAGCTTTCTTT | CASSEGTGVTEAFF | NA | TRBJ1-1 | TRBD1 | TRBV9
TGTGCCAGCAGTTTATCGGGACAGGCTGGAAACACCATATATTTT | CASSLSGQAGNTIYF | NA | TRBJ1-3 | TRBD1 | TRBV27
TGTGCCAGCAGCTTGGTCGGGATGCCTAATGAGCAGTTCTTC | CASSLVGMPNEQFF | NA | TRBJ2-1 | NA | TRBV5-6
TGTGCCAGTAGTATAGATCTCTGGACCGGGGGGCTAGAAGAGACCCAGTACTTC | CASSIDLWTGGLEETQYF | NA | TRBJ2-5 | NA | TRBV19
TGTGCCAGCAGTTATAACGGTGCAACTAATGAAAAACTGTTTTTT | CASSYNGATNEKLFF | once | TRBJ1-4 | NA | TRBV6-5
TGCGCCAGCAGCTTGTTTTCGAACACTGAAGCTTTCTTT | CASSLFSNTEAFF | NA | TRBJ1-1 | NA | TRBV5-1
TGTGCCACCAGTTCCCCGGACAGCTACTATGGCTACACCTTC | CATSSPDSYYGYTF | NA | TRBJ1-2 | NA | TRBV24-1
TGCGCCAGCAGCCAAGATCCGGAGTACGAGCAGTACTTC | CASSQDPEYEQYF | NA | TRBJ2-7 | NA | TRBV4-1
TGTGCCAGTAGCCATAGAAGGGGGACAAAGTCGACTGAAGCTTTCTTT | CASSHRRGTKSTEAFF | NA | TRBJ1-1 | NA | TRBV19
TGTGCCAGCAGCACAGAATCTTCCCCCTACGAGCAGTACTTC | CASSTESSPYEQYF | NA | TRBJ2-7 | NA | TRBV27
TGTGCCAGCAGTGAGCGTAGCAGTCTCCTAGTCGACAATGAAAAACTGTTTTTT | CASSERSSLLVDNEKLFF | NA | TRBJ1-4 | NA | TRBV6-4
TGTGCCAGCAGCGACGGCGGGGGGACCAATGAGCAGTTCTTC | CASSDGGGTNEQFF | once | TRBJ2-1 | TRBD2 | TRBV9
TGCGCCAGCAGCCCAGTACTAGCTAATGAGCAGTTCTTC | CASSPVLANEQFF | NA | TRBJ2-1 | NA | TRBV4-3
TGTGCCAGCAGCGGTTCAGGGGGCGCGGGTGAAAAACTGTTTTTT | CASSGSGGAGEKLFF | NA | TRBJ1-4 | TRBD1 | TRBV9